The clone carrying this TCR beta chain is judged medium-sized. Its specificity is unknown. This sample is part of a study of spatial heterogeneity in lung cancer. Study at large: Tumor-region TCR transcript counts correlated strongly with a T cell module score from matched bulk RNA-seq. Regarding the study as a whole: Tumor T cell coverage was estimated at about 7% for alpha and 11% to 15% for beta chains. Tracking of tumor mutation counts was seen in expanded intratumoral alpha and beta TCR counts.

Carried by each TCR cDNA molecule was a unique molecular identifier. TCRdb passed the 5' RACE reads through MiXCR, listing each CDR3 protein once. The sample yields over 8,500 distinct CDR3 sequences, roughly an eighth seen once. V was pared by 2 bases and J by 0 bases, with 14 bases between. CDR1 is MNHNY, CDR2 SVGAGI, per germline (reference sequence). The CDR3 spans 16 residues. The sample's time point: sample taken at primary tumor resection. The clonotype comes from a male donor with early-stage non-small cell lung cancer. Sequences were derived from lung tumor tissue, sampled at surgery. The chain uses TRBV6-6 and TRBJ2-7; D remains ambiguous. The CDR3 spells CASSYAGSAFSYEQYF. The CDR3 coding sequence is TGTGCCAGCAGTTACGCCGGATCGGCTTTCTCCTACGAGCAGTACTTC.